This TCR beta chain stems from a study of T cells in localized non-small cell lung cancer. The CDR3 consists of 11 residues. Trimming removed 7 bases from V and 8 bases from J, with 12 bases in between. The germline V gene has CDR1 SGHRS and CDR2 YFSETQ. Sequenced by immunoSEQ multiplex PCR; TCRdb stores in-frame clones only, minus some. The sample lists around 140,000 clones, 80% to 90% occurring once. This clone was counted a few times. Antigen specificity is unknown. Whole-study findings and limits: Highest T cell clonality was seen in uninvolved adjacent lung, surpassing that measured in tumor.

This sample comprised peripheral blood, obtained before any cancer treatment. This clonotype originated in a female donor of 60 years or more with stage I lung adenocarcinoma. V usage is TRBV5-1 and J usage is TRBJ1-2; D remains unclear. The CDR3 DNA reads as TGCGCCAGCGCCGACGGACCAGGCTACACCTTC. It codes for CASADGPGYTF. Supplemented by reference TRBV5-1 and TRBJ1-2, the full variable domain reads KAGVTQTPRYLIKTRGQQVTLSCSPISGHRSVSWYQQTPGQGLQFLFEYFSETQRNKGNFPGRFSGRQFSNSRSEMNVSTLELGDSALYLCASADGPGYTFGSGTRLTVV.